This T cell receptor (beta chain) was identified during a study of molecular identifiers for immune sequencing clone quantification. Regarding the study as a whole: Over 98% of effector molecules, but under 1% in naive cells, were held by clones with more than 20 RNA copies. Among about a million naive cells, as was reported, spiked Jurkat TCR RNA from one cell was detectable.

Library preparation followed earlier protocols using designated TCR primers. TCRdb fed the PCR reads into MiXCR, producing one record per CDR3 protein. The table has nearly 650,000 distinct CDR3 sequences, around 25% seen once. CDR1 is MNHEY, CDR2 SVGAGI, per germline. The V and J ends lost 7 bases and 0 bases respectively, with 30 bases between them. This CDR3 comprises 20 residues. This clonotype was counted many times. Its antigen is not identified. The specimen sequenced was naive CD8+ T cells from blood, with Jurkat cell RNA spiked in. As for subset: FACS-sorted CD8+CD4-CCR7+CD45RA+ naive T cells. This sequence joins TRBV6-5 and TRBJ1-1; D is possibly TRBD1 (6 bases). The sequence derives from a human donor in good health. Some libraries in this study had Jurkat cell RNA spiked in. The CDR3, as DNA: TGTGCCAGCATTAACCCACCACCGCGCGGGGGGCATGAGGTGAACACTGAAGCTTTCTTT. Its protein is CASINPPPRGGHEVNTEAFF.